This TCR beta chain was sequenced for a study of cytomegalovirus exposure and HLA in healthy donors. Study outcomes and limitations: For presence/absence analyses, sequencing depth was assumed to be roughly uniform across donors. In vitro checks showed that a few CMV-associated chains really do target CMV antigens. TCR association rates varied by HLA locus in a later analysis, with DRB1 highest and HLA-C lowest. According to a later analysis, most TCR beta chains associated with CMV appeared HLA-restricted.

About this clone: Its antigen is as yet unknown.

PCR primers comprised 60 Vbeta and 13 Jbeta primers. Profiled with immunoSEQ multiplex PCR; TCRdb holds only in-frame clones, not every one. The data hold 90,000 to 120,000 clones, with approximately 70% observed a single time. The CDR3 has 15 amino acids. Germline V gene lookup returns CDR1 MDHEN and CDR2 SYDVKM. V was trimmed by 6 bases and J by 1 base, leaving 15 bases between them. Specimen: PBMCs. This chain connects TRBV28 to TRBJ2-5; D remains ambiguous. The receptor was derived from a woman aged 18-29 years in good health and CMV-seropositive. CDR3 nucleotides: TGTGCCAGCAGCCTTGGTGGCGGAATCCAAGAGACCCAGTACTTC. This codes for CASSLGGGIQETQYF.